These 8 T cell receptor beta chains were all obtained from the same sample, sequenced in a study of spatial heterogeneity in lung cancer. For these receptors, no antigen is known. TCRdb redid the calling of the 5' RACE reads with MiXCR, one entry per CDR3 protein. The table shows around 12,000 distinct CDR3 sequences, with over 6.5% occurring only once. The time point: sample taken at primary tumor resection. General study findings and limits: One measure, the expanded intratumoral alpha and beta TCR count, tracked tumor mutation counts.

The sample here was lung tumor tissue, taken at surgery. The receptors stem from a female donor with early-stage non-small cell lung cancer.

This clonotype was counted many times. This chain uses TRBV7-8 with TRBJ2-1; TRBD2 is a possible D gene (7 bases). Germline lookup yields CDR1 SGHVS and CDR2 FQNEAQ. V lost 7 bases and J 5 bases, leaving 18 bases between the germline ends. The CDR3 covers 15 residues. The CDR3 here is CASIEQRDTHNEQFF. DNA of the CDR3: TGTGCCAGCATAGAACAGCGGGACACTCACAATGAGCAGTTCTTC.

This clonotype rates as medium-sized. CDR3 protein: CASSQDEGLALDTQYF. The CDR3 DNA is TGTGCCAGCAGCCAAGATGAAGGACTAGCGTTAGATACGCAGTATTTT. The chain is built from TRBV3-1 and TRBJ2-3, with 9 bases that match TRBD2. Per germline, CDR1 LGHDT and CDR2 YNNKEL (reference sequence). The CDR3 is made up of 16 amino acids. The V and J ends lost 0 bases and 5 bases, in that order; junction bases with no gene match: 6.

At least ten counts were recorded for this clonotype. The chain recombines TRBV20-1 with TRBJ2-5; D is perhaps TRBD2 (5 bases). In germline, CDR1 is DFQATT, CDR2 SNEGSKA (reference sequence). Trimming removed 6 bases from V and 5 bases from J, with 19 bases in between. The length of the CDR3 is 14 residues. CDR3 bases: TGCAGTGCCAAGGCCCCTCCACCGGGGGAGACCCAGTACTTC. Its translation: CSAKAPPPGETQYF.

This clonotype was observed many times. The chain is built from TRBV5-1 and TRBJ2-7; a possible D gene is TRBD2 (5 bases). Per the germline V gene, CDR1 is SGHRS and CDR2 is YFSETQ. Trimming left V 7 bases short and J 2 bases short, with 16 bases between. The CDR3 consists of 14 residues. Here the CDR3 reads CASGRRGIAYEQYF. The CDR3 DNA sequence: TGCGCCAGCGGCCGCAGAGGGATAGCCTACGAGCAGTACTTC.

This clonotype was counted many times. This rearrangement joins TRBV12-3 or TRBV12-4 to TRBJ1-2, with D unresolved. Between the trimmed V and J ends, which lost 2 bases and 14 bases, there was a span of 9 bases. This CDR3 region has 10 residues. CDR3 sequence reads: CASSLSRQTF. In nucleotides, the CDR3 is TGTGCCAGCAGTTTAAGTAGACAAACCTTC.

This chain uses TRBV3-1 with TRBJ2-7; D is perhaps TRBD1 (5 bases). Trimming cost V 4 bases and J 4 bases, with 14 bases left between them. This CDR3 spans 14 amino acids. CDR1 and CDR2 (germline): LGHDT, YNNKEL (reference sequence). The CDR3 coding sequence is TGTGCCAGCAGCCCACCGTGGGGCGGTTACGAGCAGTACTTC. It is translated as CASSPPWGGYEQYF.

There are many counts of this clonotype. The rearrangement joins TRBV4-3 to TRBJ2-7, with 8 bases identical to TRBD1. Germline V gene sequence: CDR1 LGHNA, CDR2 YSLEER. With 5 bases clipped from V and 5 bases from J, the junction kept 8 bases outside the gene matches. There are 14 residues in the CDR3. The DNA for the CDR3 is TGCGCCAGCAGCTACCGACAGGGGAACGACGAGCAGTACTTC. Its translation is CASSYRQGNDEQYF.

This clonotype has at least ten counts. V usage is TRBV6-2 or TRBV6-3 and J usage is TRBJ1-5; tentative D call: TRBD1 (6 bases). The CDR3 runs 16 residues. Between the trimmed V and J ends, which lost 6 bases and 3 bases, there was a span of 18 bases. Germline CDR1 is MNHEY and CDR2 is SVGEGT. CDR3 loop: CASSKPQGPVNQPQHF. DNA for the CDR3: TGTGCCAGCAGCAAACCACAGGGCCCGGTCAATCAGCCCCAGCATTTT.